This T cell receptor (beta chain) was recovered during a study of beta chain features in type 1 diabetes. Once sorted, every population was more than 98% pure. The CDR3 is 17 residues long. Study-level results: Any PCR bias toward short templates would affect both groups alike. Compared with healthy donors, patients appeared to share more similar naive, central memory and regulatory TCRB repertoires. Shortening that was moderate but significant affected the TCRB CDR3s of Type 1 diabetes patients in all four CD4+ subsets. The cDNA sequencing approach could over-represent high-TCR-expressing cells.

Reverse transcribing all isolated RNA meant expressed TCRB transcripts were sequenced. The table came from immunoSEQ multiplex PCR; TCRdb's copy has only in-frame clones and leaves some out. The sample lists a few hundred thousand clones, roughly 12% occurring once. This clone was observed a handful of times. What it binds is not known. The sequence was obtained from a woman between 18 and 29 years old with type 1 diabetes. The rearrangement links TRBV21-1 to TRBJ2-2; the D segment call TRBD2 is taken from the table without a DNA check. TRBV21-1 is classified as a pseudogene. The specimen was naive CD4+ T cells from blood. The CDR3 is CASRSRKSTSVPGELFF. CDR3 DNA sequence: TGTGCCAGCAGGTCTAGGAAGTCCACTAGCGTTCCCGGGGAGCTGTTTTTT.